The 19 T cell receptor beta chains in this list originate from one sample, sequenced in a study of T cell responses to AZD1222 COVID-19 vaccine. Sequenced by immunoSEQ multiplex PCR; TCRdb stores in-frame clones only, minus some. In the table there are 60,000 to 70,000 clones, roughly 87% of which are singletons. The starting material was peripheral blood, obtained on day 0 of AZD1222 vaccination. These receptor sequences come from an adult in good health.

This chain connects TRBV7-2 to TRBJ1-1; D remains unclear. CDR1 and CDR2 from the germline V gene are SGHTA and FQGNSA. Trimming removed 4 bases at V and 8 bases at J, with 14 bases between. This CDR3 is built from 13 residues. The CDR3 DNA sequence: TGTGCCAGCAGCTATGGTGGAGGGATCGAAGCTTTCTTT. It yields the protein CASSYGGGIEAFF.

This rearrangement joins TRBV6-4 to TRBJ2-3; 12 bases fit TRBD1. The V gene's germline CDR1 is MRHNA and CDR2 SNTAGT. This CDR3 has 16 amino acids. The V segment lost 5 bases and the J segment 5 bases; nucleotides outside the gene matches: 8. In DNA form, the CDR3 reads TGTGCCAGCAGTTTCCTCGGGACAGGGGGCGTAGATACGCAGTATTTT. Protein: CASSFLGTGGVDTQYF.

This chain uses TRBV7-3 with TRBJ1-2; 11 bases align to TRBD1. CDR1 and CDR2 (germline): SGHTA, FQGTGA. The junction had 7 bases not matched to a gene; V was cut back by 6 bases and J by 7 bases. The CDR3 contains 14 residues. The CDR3 DNA is TGTGCCAGCAGACCCGGACAGGGGGCGAGTGGCTACACCTTC. This sequence encodes CASRPGQGASGYTF.

V usage is TRBV6-1 and J usage is TRBJ1-4; no definite D call. This CDR3 has 13 amino acids. V was cut by 2 bases and J by 10 bases, with 11 bases left in between. Looked up from germline, CDR1 is MNHNS and CDR2 is SASEGT. The CDR3 loop reads CASSEMEGTKLFF. As DNA, the CDR3 is TGTGCCAGCAGTGAAATGGAGGGTACAAAACTGTTTTTT.

V and J are TRBV9 and TRBJ2-3; possibly TRBD2 for D (7 bases). The length of the CDR3 is 15 residues. Trimming pared 0 bases from V and 5 bases from J, leaving 13 bases between. Germline V CDR1 and CDR2: SGDLS, YYNGEE. This chain's CDR3 is CASSVVGGQGDTQYF. CDR3 nucleotides: TGTGCCAGCAGCGTAGTCGGGGGGCAGGGAGATACGCAGTATTTT. Complete variable domain (other parts from reference TRBV9 and TRBJ2-3): DSGVTQTPKHLITATGQRVTLRCSPRSGDLSVYWYQQSLDQGLQFLIQYYNGEERAKGNILERFSAQQFPDLHSELNLSSLELGDSALYFCASSVVGGQGDTQYFGPGTRLTVL.

The chain recombines TRBV6-5 with TRBJ2-7; 12 nucleotides line up with TRBD2. There are 14 residues in the CDR3. Germline CDR1 MNHEY, CDR2 SVGAGI. The trim removed 5 bases at V and 7 bases at J, leaving 6 bases unmatched. CDR3 loop: CASSRQTSGGEQYF. Written as DNA, the CDR3 is TGTGCCAGCAGTAGACAAACTAGCGGGGGGGAGCAGTACTTC.

The J gene is TRBJ1-4, the V gene TRBV6-5; D gene uncertain. The CDR3 contains 16 residues. Trimming removed 2 bases at V and 3 bases at J, with 13 bases between. Per the germline V gene, CDR1 is MNHEY and CDR2 is SVGAGI. The CDR3 spells CASSYRLLASNEKLFF. CDR3 coding DNA: TGTGCCAGCAGTTACAGGCTCTTGGCGTCTAATGAAAAACTGTTTTTT.

The chain carries TRBV20-1 and TRBJ1-4, with no clear D. The germline V gene encodes CDR1 DFQATT and CDR2 SNEGSKA (reference sequence). The CDR3 covers 11 residues. Trimming shortened V by 8 bases and J by 8 bases, and 12 bases separated the two germline ends. The CDR3 DNA sequence: TGCAGTACGGAAGGAGGGGAAAAACTGTTTTTT. Protein sequence: CSTEGGEKLFF.

The chain joins TRBV6-5 to TRBJ2-5; 9 nucleotides agree with TRBD1. This CDR3 has 14 residues. V trimming: 5 bases; J trimming: 5 bases; junction bases outside the gene matches: 6. Germline values: CDR1 MNHEY, CDR2 SVGAGI. The CDR3 region is CASSPTGGAETQYF. The CDR3, as DNA: TGTGCCAGCAGTCCTACAGGGGGCGCGGAGACCCAGTACTTC.

The J gene is TRBJ1-3, the V gene TRBV18; D uncertain. Trimming shortened V by 8 bases and J by 2 bases, and 13 bases separated the two germline ends. The CDR3 covers 14 residues. In germline, CDR1 is KGHSH, CDR2 LQKENI. CDR3 DNA: TGTGCCAGCGCAGAAGCCTACCCTGGAAACACCATATATTTT. It translates to CASAEAYPGNTIYF.

This clone was observed once. CDR3 sequence reads: CASSLVGTRPTNEKLFF. In DNA form, the CDR3 reads TGCGCCAGCAGCTTGGTAGGCACGCGCCCAACTAATGAAAAACTGTTTTTT. V is TRBV5-1 and J is TRBJ1-4; D ambiguous. Trimming left V 0 bases short and J 0 bases short, with 12 bases between. The CDR3 contains 17 residues. CDR1 is SGHRS and CDR2 is YFSETQ in the germline V gene.

The genes are TRBV7-9 and TRBJ1-1, with D possibly matching TRBD1 (5 bases). This CDR3 comprises 14 residues. V lost 7 bases and J 7 bases, leaving 19 bases between the germline ends. Germline V gives CDR1 SEHNR, CDR2 FQNEAQ (reference sequence). CDR3 loop: CASTLGSGPDEAFF. The CDR3, as DNA: TGTGCCAGCACCCTAGGTTCAGGGCCCGATGAAGCTTTCTTT.

The chain combines TRBV5-1 with TRBJ2-1, with 8 bases identical to TRBD2. CDR1 and CDR2 from the germline V gene are SGHRS and YFSETQ. Trimming removed 4 bases from V and 7 bases from J; junction bases left unmatched: 13. The CDR3 sequence is 16 residues long. The CDR3 reads CASSRARGGGRNEQFF. As DNA, the CDR3 is TGCGCCAGCAGCCGTGCCCGTGGCGGGGGGAGGAATGAGCAGTTCTTC.

This chain joins TRBV5-6 and TRBJ1-2; 9 nucleotides line up with TRBD1. CDR1 and CDR2 from the germline V gene are SGHDT and YYEEEE. V gave up 4 bases and J gave up 4 bases; unmatched junction bases: 11. CDR3 length: 16 residues. This CDR3 reads CASSRQGDSFVYGYTF. The CDR3 bases are TGTGCCAGCAGCCGACAGGGGGACAGCTTCGTCTATGGCTACACCTTC.

This chain joins TRBV2 and TRBJ2-7; D is unclear. The CDR3 runs to 11 residues. Germline lookup yields CDR1 SNHLY and CDR2 FYNNEI. The V and J ends lost 0 bases and 9 bases respectively, with 6 bases between them. The CDR3 DNA reads TGTGCCAGCAGTGAAGCCAGCGTGCAGTACTTC. This codes for CASSEASVQYF.

This clone appeared a single time. The genes are TRBV11-2 and TRBJ1-2; D ambiguous. Between the trimmed V and J ends, which lost 5 bases and 4 bases, there was a span of 11 bases. The CDR3 covers 13 residues. Germline assignment: CDR1 SGHAT and CDR2 FQNNGV. DNA of the CDR3: TGTGCCAGCAGCCATCCTGTCTCCTATGGCTACACCTTC. As protein: CASSHPVSYGYTF.

This sequence joins TRBV6-5 and TRBJ1-1; the D is unclear. The germline gives CDR1 MNHEY, CDR2 SVGAGI. CDR3 size: 11 residues. Trimming took 2 bases from V and 12 from J, leaving 10 bases between them. CDR3 nucleotides: TGTGCCAGCAGTTACCCCCCGTTAACTTTCTTT. This gives the protein CASSYPPLTFF.

This chain uses TRBV5-5 with TRBJ1-2, with TRBD1 as a possible D gene (6 bases). V dropped 6 bases and J dropped 7 bases, with 16 bases sitting between them. Germline V lookup: CDR1 SGHKS, CDR2 YYEKEE (reference sequence). The CDR3 has 13 amino acids. The CDR3 reads CASTKQGPAGYTF. DNA for the CDR3: TGTGCCAGCACCAAGCAGGGGCCGGCTGGCTACACCTTC.

This chain connects TRBV7-2 to TRBJ2-5, with D unclear. CDR1 SGHTA and CDR2 FQGNSA come from the germline V gene. Trimming took off 1 base at V and 5 bases at J, with 5 bases between the two ends. The CDR3 spans 12 residues. The CDR3: CASSLGRETQYF. In DNA form, the CDR3 reads TGTGCCAGCAGCTTAGGCCGGGAGACCCAGTACTTC.